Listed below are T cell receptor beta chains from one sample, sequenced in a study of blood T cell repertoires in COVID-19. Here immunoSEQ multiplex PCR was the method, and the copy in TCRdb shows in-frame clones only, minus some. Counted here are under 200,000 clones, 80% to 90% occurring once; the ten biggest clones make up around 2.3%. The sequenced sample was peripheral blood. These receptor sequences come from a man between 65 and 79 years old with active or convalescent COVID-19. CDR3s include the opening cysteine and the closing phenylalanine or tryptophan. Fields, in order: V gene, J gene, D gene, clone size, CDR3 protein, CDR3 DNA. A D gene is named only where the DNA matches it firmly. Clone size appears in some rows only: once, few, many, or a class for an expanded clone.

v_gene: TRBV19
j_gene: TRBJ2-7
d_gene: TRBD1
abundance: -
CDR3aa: CASSIRGRELFEQYF
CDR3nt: TGTGCCAGTAGTATAAGGGGGCGTGAACTCTTCGAGCAGTACTTC

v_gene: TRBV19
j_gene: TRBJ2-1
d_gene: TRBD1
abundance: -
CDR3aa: CASSIGQGQFF
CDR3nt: TGTGCCAGTAGTATTGGACAGGGGCAGTTCTTC

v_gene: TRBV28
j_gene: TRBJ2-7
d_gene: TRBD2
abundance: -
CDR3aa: CASRPSGGTRYEQYF
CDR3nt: TGTGCCAGCAGACCCAGCGGGGGGACACGATACGAGCAGTACTTC

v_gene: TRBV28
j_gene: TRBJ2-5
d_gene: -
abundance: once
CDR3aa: CASSLSRVRDSHRETQYF
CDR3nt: TGTGCCAGCAGTTTATCGCGGGTTAGGGACTCCCACCGAGAGACCCAGTACTTC

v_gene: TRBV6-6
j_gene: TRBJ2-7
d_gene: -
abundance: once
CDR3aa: CASSPQGSYEQYF
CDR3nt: TGTGCCAGCAGCCCGCAGGGAAGCTACGAGCAGTACTTC

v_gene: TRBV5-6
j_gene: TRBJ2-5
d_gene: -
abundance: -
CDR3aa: CASSLYQETQYF
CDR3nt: TGTGCCAGCAGCCTGTACCAAGAGACCCAGTACTTC

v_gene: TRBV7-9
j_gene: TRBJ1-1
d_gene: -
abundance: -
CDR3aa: CASSEIRVSEAFF
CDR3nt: TGTGCCAGCAGCGAAATCAGGGTCTCTGAAGCTTTCTTT

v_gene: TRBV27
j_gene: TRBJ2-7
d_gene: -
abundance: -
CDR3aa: CASSLTGPYEQYF
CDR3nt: TGTGCCAGCAGTTTAACAGGGCCCTACGAGCAGTACTTC

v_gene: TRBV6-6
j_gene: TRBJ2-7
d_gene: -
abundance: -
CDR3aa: CASSPFWSQTYEQYF
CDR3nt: TGTGCCAGCAGTCCTTTCTGGAGTCAAACCTACGAGCAGTACTTC

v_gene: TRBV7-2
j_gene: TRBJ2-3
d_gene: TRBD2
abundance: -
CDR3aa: CASSLSGTSGGASDTQYF
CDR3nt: TGTGCCAGCAGCTTAAGCGGGACTAGCGGGGGGGCATCAGATACGCAGTATTTT

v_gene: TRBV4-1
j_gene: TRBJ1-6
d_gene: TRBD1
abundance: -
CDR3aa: CASSQGQPSNSPLHF
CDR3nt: TGCGCCAGCAGCCAGGGACAGCCGAGTAATTCACCCCTCCACTTT

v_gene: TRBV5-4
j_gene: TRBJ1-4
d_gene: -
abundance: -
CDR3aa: CASSLGQSSTNEKLFF
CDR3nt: TGTGCCAGCAGCCTAGGACAGAGCTCAACTAATGAAAAACTGTTTTTT

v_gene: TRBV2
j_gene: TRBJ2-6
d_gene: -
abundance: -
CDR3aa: CASSEIGHSGANVLTF
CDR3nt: TGTGCCAGCAGTGAAATCGGACACTCTGGGGCCAACGTCCTGACTTTC

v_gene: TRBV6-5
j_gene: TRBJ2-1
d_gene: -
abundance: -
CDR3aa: CASSQAPGENEQFF
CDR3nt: TGTGCCAGCAGCCAGGCCCCAGGGGAGAATGAGCAGTTCTTC

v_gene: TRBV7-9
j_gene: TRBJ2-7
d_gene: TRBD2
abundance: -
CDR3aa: CASSLDLAAYEQYF
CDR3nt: TGTGCCAGCAGCTTAGATCTAGCGGCTTACGAGCAGTACTTC

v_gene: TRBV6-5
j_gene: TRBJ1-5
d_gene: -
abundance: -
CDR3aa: CASSRHRYSNQPQHF
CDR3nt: TGTGCCAGCAGTCGTCACAGGTATAGCAATCAGCCCCAGCATTTT

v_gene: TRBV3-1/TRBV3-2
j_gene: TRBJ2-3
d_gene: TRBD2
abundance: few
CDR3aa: CASSQDERGGLDTQYF
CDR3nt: TGTGCCAGCAGCCAAGATGAGCGGGGGGGATTGGATACGCAGTATTTT

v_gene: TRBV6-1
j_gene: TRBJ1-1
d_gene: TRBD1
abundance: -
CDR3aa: CASSEDRDTEAFF
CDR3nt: TGTGCCAGCAGCGAAGACAGGGACACTGAAGCTTTCTTT

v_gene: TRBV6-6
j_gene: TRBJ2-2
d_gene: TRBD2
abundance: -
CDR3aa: CASSPLAGGPNTGELFF
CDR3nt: TGTGCCAGCAGTCCACTAGCGGGGGGACCGAACACCGGGGAGCTGTTTTTT

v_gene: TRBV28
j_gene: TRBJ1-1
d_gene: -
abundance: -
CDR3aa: CASSLDVGPVNTEAFF
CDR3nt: TGTGCCAGCAGTTTAGACGTGGGGCCCGTGAACACTGAAGCTTTCTTT

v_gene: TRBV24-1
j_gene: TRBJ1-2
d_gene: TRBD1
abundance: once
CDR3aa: CATSDPTGPRDGYTF
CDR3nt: TGTGCCACCAGTGACCCGACAGGGCCCAGGGATGGCTACACCTTC

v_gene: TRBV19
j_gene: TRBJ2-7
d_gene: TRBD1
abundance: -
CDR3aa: CASSIDRTGLEQYF
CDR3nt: TGTGCCAGTAGTATAGACAGGACAGGGCTGGAGCAGTACTTC

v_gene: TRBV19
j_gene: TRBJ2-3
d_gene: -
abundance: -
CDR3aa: CASSPRDFSSTDTQYF
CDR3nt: TGTGCCAGTAGTCCCCGGGACTTCTCTAGCACAGATACGCAGTATTTT

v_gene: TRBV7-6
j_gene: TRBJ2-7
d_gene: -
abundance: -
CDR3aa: CASSLVSPLSGTSLYEQYF
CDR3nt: TGTGCCAGCAGCTTGGTGAGTCCCTTATCCGGGACATCACTTTACGAGCAGTACTTC

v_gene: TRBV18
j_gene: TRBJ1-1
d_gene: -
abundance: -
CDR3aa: CASSPDISNTEAFF
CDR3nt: TGTGCCAGCTCACCAGACATTTCGAACACTGAAGCTTTCTTT

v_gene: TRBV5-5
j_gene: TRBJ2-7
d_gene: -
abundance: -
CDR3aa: CASSALRGSSYEQYF
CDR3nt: TGTGCCAGCAGCGCACTTAGGGGGAGCTCCTACGAGCAGTACTTC

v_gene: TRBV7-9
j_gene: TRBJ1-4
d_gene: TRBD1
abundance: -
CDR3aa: CASSLGTGRDEKLFF
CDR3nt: TGTGCCAGCAGCTTGGGGACAGGGAGGGATGAAAAACTGTTTTTT

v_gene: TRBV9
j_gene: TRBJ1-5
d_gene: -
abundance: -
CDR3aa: CASSVVRDQPQHF
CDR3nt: TGTGCCAGCAGCGTAGTAAGAGATCAGCCCCAGCATTTT

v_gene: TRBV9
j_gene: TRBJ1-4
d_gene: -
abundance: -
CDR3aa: CASSSSPGIGEKLFF
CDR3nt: TGTGCCAGCTCATCGTCCCCGGGGATAGGAGAAAAACTGTTTTTT

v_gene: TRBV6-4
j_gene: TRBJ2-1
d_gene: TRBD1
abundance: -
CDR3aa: CASSPGTGSSEQFF
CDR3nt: TGTGCCAGCAGCCCCGGGACAGGGTCAAGTGAGCAGTTCTTC

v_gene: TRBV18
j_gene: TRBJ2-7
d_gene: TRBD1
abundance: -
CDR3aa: CASSTQGSNEQYF
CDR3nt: TGTGCCAGCTCCACACAGGGGTCCAACGAGCAGTACTTC

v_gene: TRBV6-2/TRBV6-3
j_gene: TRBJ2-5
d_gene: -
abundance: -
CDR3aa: CASSDRDITGETQYF
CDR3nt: TGTGCCAGCAGTGATCGGGACATCACGGGGGAGACCCAGTACTTC

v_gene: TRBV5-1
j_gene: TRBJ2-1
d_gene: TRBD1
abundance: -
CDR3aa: CASSIGQVGNEQFF
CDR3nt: TGCGCCAGCAGCATTGGACAGGTCGGCAATGAGCAGTTCTTC

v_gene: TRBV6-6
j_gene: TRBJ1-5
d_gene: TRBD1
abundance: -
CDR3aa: CASSRRTGENQPQHF
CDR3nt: TGTGCCAGCAGTCGTAGGACAGGGGAGAATCAGCCCCAGCATTTT

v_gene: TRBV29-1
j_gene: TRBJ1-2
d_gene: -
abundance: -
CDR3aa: CSVEDYRADGYTF
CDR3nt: TGCAGCGTTGAAGATTACAGGGCGGATGGCTACACCTTC

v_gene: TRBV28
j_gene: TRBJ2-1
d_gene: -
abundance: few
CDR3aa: CASSLRGGNEQFF
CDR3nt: TGTGCCAGCAGTTTGAGGGGGGGCAATGAGCAGTTCTTC

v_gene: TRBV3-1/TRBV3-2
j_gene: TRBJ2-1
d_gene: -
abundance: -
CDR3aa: CASSQPERGNEQFF
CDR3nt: TGTGCCAGCAGCCAACCAGAGCGTGGGAATGAGCAGTTCTTC

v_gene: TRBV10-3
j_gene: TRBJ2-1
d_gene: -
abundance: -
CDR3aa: CAISSRDSAGEQFF
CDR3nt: TGTGCCATCAGTAGCCGGGACTCTGCTGGTGAGCAGTTCTTC

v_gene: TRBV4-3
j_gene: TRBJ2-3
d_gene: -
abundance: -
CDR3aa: CASSQDLWARGHTDTQYF
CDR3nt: TGCGCCAGCAGCCAAGATTTGTGGGCGAGGGGACACACAGATACGCAGTATTTT

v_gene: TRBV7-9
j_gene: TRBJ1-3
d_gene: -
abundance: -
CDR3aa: CASSSTGGGSGNTIYF
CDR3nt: TGTGCCAGCAGCTCCACGGGGGGAGGCTCTGGAAACACCATATATTTT

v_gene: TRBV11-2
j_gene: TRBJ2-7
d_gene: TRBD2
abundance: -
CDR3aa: CASSRGLAGSSYEQYF
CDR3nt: TGTGCCAGCAGCAGGGGACTAGCGGGAAGCTCCTACGAGCAGTACTTC

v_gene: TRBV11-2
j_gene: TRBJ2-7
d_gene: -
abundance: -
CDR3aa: CASSGNRGSMGEQYF
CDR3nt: TGTGCCAGCAGCGGGAATAGGGGGTCCATGGGCGAGCAGTACTTC

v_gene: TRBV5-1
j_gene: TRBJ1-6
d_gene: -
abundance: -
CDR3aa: CASSLAGRGYNSPLHF
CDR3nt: TGCGCCAGCAGCTTGGCGGGGAGAGGCTATAATTCACCCCTCCACTTT

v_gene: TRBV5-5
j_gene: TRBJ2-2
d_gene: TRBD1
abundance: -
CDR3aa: CASSSRGWDGSTGELFF
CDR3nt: TGTGCCAGCAGCTCCAGGGGGTGGGACGGATCCACCGGGGAGCTGTTTTTT

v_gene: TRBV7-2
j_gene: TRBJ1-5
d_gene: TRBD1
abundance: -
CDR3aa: CASSFEGGLGTAQHF
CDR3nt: TGTGCCAGCAGCTTTGAAGGGGGCTTGGGAACGGCCCAGCATTTT

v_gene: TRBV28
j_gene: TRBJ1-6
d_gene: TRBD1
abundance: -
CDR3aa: CASRNTGGGGSPLHF
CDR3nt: TGTGCCAGCAGAAATACAGGGGGTGGGGGTTCACCCCTCCACTTT

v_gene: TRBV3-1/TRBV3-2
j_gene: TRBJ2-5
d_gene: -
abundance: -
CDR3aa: CASSQRRAETQYF
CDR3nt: TGTGCCAGCAGCCAACGCAGGGCGGAGACCCAGTACTTC

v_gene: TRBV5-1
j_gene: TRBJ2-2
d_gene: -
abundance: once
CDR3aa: CASSSTGNTGELFF
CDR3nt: TGCGCCAGCAGCTCAACAGGGAACACCGGGGAGCTGTTTTTT

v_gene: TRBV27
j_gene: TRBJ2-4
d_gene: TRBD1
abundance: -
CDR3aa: CASSSQGAVNIQYF
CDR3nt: TGTGCCAGCAGTTCTCAGGGGGCCGTGAACATTCAGTACTTC

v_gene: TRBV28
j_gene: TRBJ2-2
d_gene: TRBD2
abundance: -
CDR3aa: CASRRLAGVGELFF
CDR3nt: TGTGCCAGCAGACGACTAGCGGGAGTCGGGGAGCTGTTTTTT

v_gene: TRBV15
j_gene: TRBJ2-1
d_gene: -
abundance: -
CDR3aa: CATSRDPPSGGGEQFF
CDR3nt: TGTGCCACCAGCAGAGATCCCCCCTCGGGTGGAGGTGAGCAGTTCTTC

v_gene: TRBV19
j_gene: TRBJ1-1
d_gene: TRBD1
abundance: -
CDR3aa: CASKTGVGTEAFF
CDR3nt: TGTGCCAGTAAAACAGGGGTGGGCACTGAAGCTTTCTTT

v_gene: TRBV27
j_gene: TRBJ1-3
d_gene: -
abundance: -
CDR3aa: CASSLRGGNTIYF
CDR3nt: TGTGCCAGCAGTTTACGGGGGGGAAACACCATATATTTT

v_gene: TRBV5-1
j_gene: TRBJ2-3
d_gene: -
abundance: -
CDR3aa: CASSLNRVRSTDTQYF
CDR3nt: TGCGCCAGCAGCCTAAACAGGGTGAGAAGCACAGATACGCAGTATTTT

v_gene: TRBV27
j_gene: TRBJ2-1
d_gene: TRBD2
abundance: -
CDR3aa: CASSFPPTSGSVDEQFF
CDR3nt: TGTGCCAGCAGTTTTCCCCCTACTAGCGGGAGTGTCGATGAGCAGTTCTTC